The T cell receptor (beta chain) described here comes from a study of shared clonotypes between healthy human individuals. Overall study results and limits: An anticipated effect of sequencing depth on clonotype sharing among donors was recognized.

Every subset's genomic DNA went evenly onto several immunoSEQ plates. Repertoires were generated with immunoSEQ multiplex PCR, while TCRdb's copy carries only in-frame clones and drops some. The sample shows nearly 500,000 clones, around 78% of them seen only once. Germline V gene sequence: CDR1 MNHNY, CDR2 SVGAGI (reference sequence). Deletions cut 6 bases from V and 8 bases from J, with 13 bases between. This CDR3 is 13 amino acids long. Donors comprised only Caucasian adults living in Nashville, Tennessee. This clone was counted once. What it recognizes is unknown. This TCR was recovered from a woman in her 40s in good health. Some clones in this sample may be carry-over from other donors' samples. The J gene is TRBJ2-2, the V gene TRBV6-6, with D unclear. Material: PBMCs. The CDR3 spells CASSPGRVGELFF. The CDR3 DNA is TGTGCCAGCAGCCCGGGCCGGGTAGGGGAGCTGTTTTTT.